Each of the 19 T cell receptor beta chains below was sequenced from the same sample in a study of cytomegalovirus exposure and HLA in healthy donors. The table came from immunoSEQ multiplex PCR; TCRdb's copy has only in-frame clones and leaves some out. The table has some 76,000 clones, approximately 94% seen once; the top ten hold more than 0.8%. The sequencing sample was made of PBMCs. Receptors originate from a woman between 18 and 29 years old in good health and CMV-seronegative.

The gene calls are TRBV6-5 and TRBJ2-1; TRBD2 matches at 11 bases. The CDR3 loop spans 15 amino acids. Losses at the gene ends were 5 bases for V and 1 base for J; bases not matched to a gene: 1. Germline loops: CDR1 MNHEY, CDR2 SVGAGI. In DNA form, the CDR3 reads TGTGCCAGCAGTAGGACTAGCGGGTCCTACAATGAGCAGTTCTTC. Protein product: CASSRTSGSYNEQFF.

This rearrangement joins TRBV4-3 to TRBJ2-4; 11 bases are shared with TRBD2. CDR1 is LGHNA, CDR2 YSLEER, per germline. J was trimmed by 5 bases and V by 0 bases; bases with no gene match: 9. The CDR3 length is 18 residues. CDR3 nucleotides: TGCGCCAGCAGCCAAGATGCGCTAGCGGGGGGCCGCCAAAACATTCAGTACTTC. Translating it yields CASSQDALAGGRQNIQYF.

The chain uses TRBV5-1 and TRBJ1-4; perhaps TRBD1 as D (5 bases). Trimming shortened V by 4 bases and J by 4 bases, and 8 bases separated the two germline ends. The CDR3 totals 13 residues. Germline V gene lookup returns CDR1 SGHRS and CDR2 YFSETQ. This CDR3 reads CASSRDSNEKLFF. CDR3 DNA sequence: TGCGCCAGCAGCCGTGACAGTAATGAAAAACTGTTTTTT.

DNA for the CDR3: TGCAGCGTTGCGTTTCCAGGGGGATTCGGCAATCAGCCCCAGCATTTT. This codes for CSVAFPGGFGNQPQHF. This rearrangement joins TRBV29-1 to TRBJ1-5; 7 nucleotides agree with TRBD1. Germline assignment: CDR1 SQVTM and CDR2 ANQGSEA. This CDR3 has 16 residues. V shed 4 bases and J 2 bases; nucleotides not matched to a gene: 11. The full variable domain, rest sourced from reference TRBV29-1 and TRBJ1-5, is SAVISQKPSRDICQRGTSLTIQCQVDSQVTMMFWYRQQPGQSLTLIATANQGSEATYESGFVIDKFPISRPNLTFSTLTVSNMSPEDSSIYLCSVAFPGGFGNQPQHFGDGTRLSIL.

The rearrangement joins TRBV25-1 to TRBJ1-4; 8 nucleotides align to TRBD1. The ends lost 5 bases at V and 8 bases at J; junction bases unmatched: 13. The CDR3 runs 16 residues. The germline CDR1 and CDR2 sequences are MGHDK and SYGVNS. In DNA, the CDR3 is TGTGCCAGCAGTTGGGGCGCGACAGGGGCCCCCGAAAAACTGTTTTTT. It translates to CASSWGATGAPEKLFF.

This chain connects TRBV14 to TRBJ2-1, with 9 bases matching TRBD2. Germline V gene sequence: CDR1 SGHDN, CDR2 FVKESK. The CDR3 is 15 residues long. The V segment lost 4 bases and the J segment 7 bases; nucleotides outside the gene matches: 8. The CDR3 region is CASSRGTSSWNEQFF. The CDR3 nucleotides are TGTGCCAGCAGCCGTGGGACTAGCTCTTGGAATGAGCAGTTCTTC.

A single count supports this clone. The J gene is TRBJ2-3, the V gene TRBV2; 8 nucleotides line up with TRBD1. Per the germline V gene, CDR1 is SNHLY and CDR2 is FYNNEI. V dropped 5 bases and J dropped 1; count of bases not matched to a gene: 5. The CDR3 has 15 residues. DNA of the CDR3: TGTGCCAGCAGTTCCGGGACAGGCGGCACAGATACGCAGTATTTT. Its protein is CASSSGTGGTDTQYF.

The chain recombines TRBV6-5 with TRBJ2-7; 12 bases agree with TRBD2. CDR1 and CDR2 from the germline V gene are MNHEY and SVGAGI. Unmatched junction bases numbered 5, after V lost 6 bases and J lost 2 bases. This CDR3 comprises 15 residues. CDR3 DNA sequence: TGTGCCAGCAGCAGTCTAGCGGGAGGGACCTACGAGCAGTACTTC. It yields the protein CASSSLAGGTYEQYF.

This chain connects TRBV28 to TRBJ1-2, with D perhaps matching TRBD1 (5 bases). The V gene's germline CDR1 is MDHEN and CDR2 SYDVKM. The CDR3 is 13 amino acids. V was trimmed by 7 bases and J by 3 bases, leaving 12 bases between them. The CDR3 loop is CASITSTDYGYTF. The DNA for the CDR3 is TGTGCCAGCATCACTTCGACAGACTATGGCTACACCTTC.

V usage is TRBV27 and J usage is TRBJ2-3; D unresolved. The CDR3 is 15 residues long. Per germline, CDR1 MNHEY and CDR2 SMNVEV (reference sequence). Trimming pared 3 bases from V and 5 bases from J, leaving 15 bases between. The CDR3 is CASSFRSGPQDTQYF. DNA for the CDR3: TGTGCCAGCAGTTTCCGGTCCGGTCCTCAAGATACGCAGTATTTT.

The gene calls are TRBV10-3 and TRBJ2-3, with 9 positions matching TRBD2. Germline lookup yields CDR1 ENHRY and CDR2 SYGVKD. The CDR3 length is 16 residues. V shed 3 bases, J shed 2 bases, and the junction held 6 bases outside the gene matches. The CDR3 protein is CAISDLAGAHTDTQYF. The CDR3 region has the DNA TGTGCCATCAGTGACTTAGCGGGGGCACACACAGATACGCAGTATTTT.

The CDR3 sequence: CASSWSRDRLYEQYF. The CDR3, as DNA: TGCGCCAGCAGCTGGTCCCGGGACAGACTATACGAGCAGTACTTC. This sequence joins TRBV5-1 and TRBJ2-7, with 7 bases matching TRBD1. J gave up 4 bases and V 3 bases, and 10 bases lay outside the gene matches. The CDR3 has 15 amino acids. Looked up from germline, CDR1 is SGHRS and CDR2 is YFSETQ.

This sequence joins TRBV7-3 and TRBJ2-1, with a possible D match to TRBD2 (5 bases). Looked up from germline, CDR1 is SGHTA and CDR2 is FQGTGA. The CDR3 contains 12 residues. Trimming took off 5 bases at V and 9 bases at J, with 11 bases between the two ends. The CDR3 loop is CASSPPGGEQFF. The CDR3 DNA follows: TGTGCCAGCAGCCCCCCCGGAGGTGAGCAGTTCTTC.

V and J are TRBV7-2 and TRBJ2-2, with D maybe TRBD2 (6 bases). V gave up 2 bases and J gave up 5 bases, with 12 bases separating them. Germline values: CDR1 SGHTA, CDR2 FQGNSA. The CDR3 is 15 amino acids. The CDR3, as DNA: TGTGCCAGCAGCTTACGGAGGGGAAGAACCGGGGAGCTGTTTTTT. Protein: CASSLRRGRTGELFF.

The genes are TRBV28 and TRBJ2-1; no clear D gene. The germline V gene has CDR1 MDHEN and CDR2 SYDVKM. This CDR3 contains 15 residues. Trimming shortened V by 2 bases and J by 0 bases, and 8 bases separated the two germline ends. The CDR3 loop reads CASSLGHDSYNEQFF. The CDR3 bases are TGTGCCAGCAGTTTAGGCCACGACTCCTACAATGAGCAGTTCTTC.

The chain joins TRBV28 to TRBJ2-3; 9 nucleotides line up with TRBD2. The V and J ends lost 2 bases and 4 bases, in that order; junction bases with no gene match: 7. This CDR3 is 16 amino acids long. Germline V gene data show CDR1 as MDHEN and CDR2 as SYDVKM. In nucleotides, the CDR3 is TGTGCCAGCAGTTTAAGTCTAGCGGGGTACCCAGATACGCAGTATTTT. It encodes CASSLSLAGYPDTQYF.

The rearrangement uses TRBV14 and TRBJ2-3; 7 bases align to TRBD2. Germline V gives CDR1 SGHDN, CDR2 FVKESK. This CDR3 comprises 15 residues. With V trimmed by 5 bases and J by 2 bases, 7 bases remained unmatched. The DNA for the CDR3 is TGTGCCAGCAGCGGGGGGGAGCGTTACACAGATACGCAGTATTTT. Translated, it gives CASSGGERYTDTQYF. Full variable domain (remainder filled in from reference TRBV14 and TRBJ2-3): EAGVTQFPSHSVIEKGQTVTLRCDPISGHDNLYWYRRVMGKEIKFLLHFVKESKQDESGMPNNRFLAERTGGTYSTLKVQPAELEDSGVYFCASSGGERYTDTQYFGPGTRLTVL.

The chain combines TRBV7-9 with TRBJ2-7; 8 positions match TRBD2. This CDR3 region has 14 residues. From germline, CDR1 is SEHNR and CDR2 FQNEAQ (reference sequence). The V gene end was trimmed by 0 bases and the J gene end by 5 bases; junction bases not matched to a gene: 3. The CDR3 bases are TGTGCCAGCAGCTTAGCGGTAGCGGGGAACGAGCAGTACTTC. Protein sequence: CASSLAVAGNEQYF. The full variable domain, its missing parts supplied by reference TRBV7-9 and TRBJ2-7, is DTGVSQNPRHKITKRGQNVTFRCDPISEHNRLYWYRQTLGQGPEFLTYFQNEAQLEKSRLLSDRFSAERPKGSFSTLEIQRTEQGDSAMYLCASSLAVAGNEQYFGPGTRLTVT.

On this clone: Other DNA sequences of this sample code for an identical CDR3. V usage is TRBV7-9 and J usage is TRBJ2-1; D uncertain. Per germline, CDR1 SEHNR and CDR2 FQNEAQ (reference sequence). Trimming took 6 bases from V and 1 from J, leaving 13 bases between them. The CDR3 runs 15 residues. The CDR3 loop reads CASSRGGVSYNEQFF. CDR3 nucleotide sequence: TGTGCCAGCAGTAGAGGCGGAGTATCCTACAATGAGCAGTTCTTC.